The 25 T cell receptor beta chains reported below all come from one sample, sequenced in a study of CD8+ T cells in alopecia areata. Extraction and reverse transcription of RNA yielded cDNA as the sequencing template. The repertoire was sequenced with immunoSEQ multiplex PCR; TCRdb's copy has only in-frame clones and lacks some. Among some 180,000 clones listed, roughly 65% were seen once. The input for sequencing was CD4+ T cells sorted from blood, taken at week 0. These receptors all stem from a human donor with alopecia areata.

This clone was seen a few times. The CDR3: CSVVPLLSSYNEQFF. The CDR3 region has the DNA TGCAGCGTTGTTCCCCTGTTAAGCTCCTACAATGAGCAGTTCTTC. V usage is TRBV29-1 and J usage is TRBJ2-1; D call uncertain. CDR1 SQVTM and CDR2 ANQGSEA come from the germline V gene. The V gene lost 4 bases and the J gene lost 0 bases, with 13 bases spanning the gap. CDR3 size: 15 residues.

The V gene is TRBV30, the J gene TRBJ1-2; 7 nucleotides match TRBD1. Germline V gene data show CDR1 as GTSNPN and CDR2 as SVGIG (reference sequence). J gave up 13 bases and V 4 bases, and 18 bases lay outside the gene matches. The CDR3 runs to 14 residues. The CDR3, as DNA: TGTGCCTGGACACCCTACCCCTCCTCCGGGACAGTCACCTTC. Translation gives CAWTPYPSSGTVTF.

The chain has TRBV7-2 and TRBJ1-5, with TRBD1 as a possible D gene (5 bases). V lost 3 bases, J lost 1 base, and 7 bases lay in between. This CDR3 contains 14 residues. Germline V gives CDR1 SGHTA, CDR2 FQGNSA. The CDR3 is CASSFPGSNQPQHF. The CDR3, as DNA: TGTGCCAGCAGCTTCCCAGGGAGCAATCAGCCCCAGCATTTT.

The chain recombines TRBV4-3 with TRBJ1-2, with a possible D match to TRBD1 (5 bases). CDR1 is LGHNA and CDR2 is YSLEER in the germline V gene. The CDR3 covers 14 residues. Trimming removed 0 bases at V and 8 bases at J, with 13 bases between. The CDR3 is CASSQEDKGTGYTF. DNA for the CDR3: TGCGCCAGCAGCCAAGAGGACAAAGGGACGGGCTACACCTTC.

V usage is TRBV25-1 and J usage is TRBJ1-2; tentatively, D is TRBD1 (5 bases). This CDR3 region has 13 residues. Deletions cut 3 bases from V and 8 bases from J, with 13 bases between. CDR1 and CDR2 from the germline V gene are MGHDK and SYGVNS. CDR3: CASSDGAWLGYTF. The CDR3 region has the DNA TGTGCCAGCAGTGATGGGGCCTGGCTGGGCTACACCTTC.

The V and J genes are TRBV7-3 and TRBJ1-6; weak D call: TRBD1 (5 bases). The CDR3 contains 13 residues. V was pared by 8 bases and J by 7 bases, with 12 bases between. The germline V gene encodes CDR1 SGHTA and CDR2 FQGTGA. The CDR3: CASGAQDNSPLHF. CDR3 nucleotides: TGTGCCAGCGGGGCGCAAGACAATTCACCCCTCCACTTT.

This chain joins TRBV29-1 and TRBJ1-5; tentative D call: TRBD1 (5 bases). V lost 8 bases, J lost 0 bases, and 17 bases lay in between. Germline loops: CDR1 SQVTM, CDR2 ANQGSEA. CDR3 size: 15 residues. The CDR3 is CSLGGTPISNQPQHF. The CDR3, as DNA: TGCAGCCTCGGCGGGACGCCAATTAGCAATCAGCCCCAGCATTTT.

V gene TRBV29-1 combines with J gene TRBJ1-2; D is uncertain. V dropped 6 bases and J dropped 3 bases, with 17 bases sitting between them. The CDR3 length is 14 residues. Germline-derived CDR1 and CDR2 are SQVTM and ANQGSEA. The CDR3: CSVRLAERDYGYTF. The CDR3 DNA sequence: TGCAGCGTCCGCCTGGCAGAACGGGACTATGGCTACACCTTC.

The chain joins TRBV2 to TRBJ2-1; 9 nucleotides agree with TRBD1. CDR3 size: 15 residues. Germline-derived CDR1 and CDR2 are SNHLY and FYNNEI. Trimming removed 6 bases from V and 2 bases from J; junction bases left unmatched: 5. CDR3 DNA: TGTGCCAGCAGCGGAACAGGGGGCGCCTACAATGAGCAGTTCTTC. This sequence encodes CASSGTGGAYNEQFF.

The chain combines TRBV6-1 with TRBJ1-2; D gene uncertain. CDR1 and CDR2 (germline): MNHNS, SASEGT. Between the trimmed V and J ends, which lost 8 bases and 2 bases, there was a span of 6 bases. There are 11 residues in the CDR3. The CDR3 is CASAGNYGYTF. CDR3 DNA sequence: TGTGCCAGCGCCGGGAACTATGGCTACACCTTC.

This clone was recorded only once. The chain employs TRBV5-1 and TRBJ2-3; 9 bases align to TRBD2. After removal of 0 bases from V and 4 bases from J, the junction contained 3 bases not matched to a gene. Germline lookup yields CDR1 SGHRS and CDR2 YFSETQ. This CDR3 spans 15 amino acids. The CDR3 reads CASSLVGLASDTQYF. CDR3 DNA: TGCGCCAGCAGCTTGGTGGGACTAGCTTCAGATACGCAGTATTTT.

The sample holds a few counts of this clone. The chain combines TRBV18 with TRBJ2-3; no firm D call. The V end lost 6 bases, the J end lost 4 bases, and 14 bases lay between the germline ends. CDR3 length: 14 amino acids. CDR1 KGHSH and CDR2 LQKENI come from the germline V gene. CDR3 DNA: TGTGCCAGCTCCCAGAACCTTCCCGCAGATACGCAGTATTTT. The encoded protein is CASSQNLPADTQYF.

V usage is TRBV5-1 and J usage is TRBJ2-1, with D perhaps matching TRBD1 (5 bases). The CDR3 has 12 residues. V lost 3 bases and J 9 bases, leaving 10 bases between the germline ends. In germline, CDR1 is SGHRS, CDR2 YFSETQ. CDR3: CASSSGHSEQFF. Written as DNA, the CDR3 is TGCGCCAGCAGCTCAGGACATAGTGAGCAGTTCTTC. Full variable domain (rest looked up from reference TRBV5-1 and TRBJ2-1): KAGVTQTPRYLIKTRGQQVTLSCSPISGHRSVSWYQQTPGQGLQFLFEYFSETQRNKGNFPGRFSGRQFSNSRSEMNVSTLELGDSALYLCASSSGHSEQFFGPGTRLTVL.

The V call is TRBV29-1, the J call TRBJ2-1, with D perhaps TRBD1 (5 bases). Germline V lookup: CDR1 SQVTM, CDR2 ANQGSEA. This CDR3 spans 14 amino acids. V lost 4 bases and J 6 bases, leaving 16 bases between the germline ends. The CDR3: CSVVLSGRVNEQFF. The CDR3 nucleotides are TGCAGCGTTGTCCTATCGGGCAGGGTCAATGAGCAGTTCTTC.

This clone appeared a few times. The V and J genes are TRBV30 and TRBJ1-1; D unresolved. Germline V lookup: CDR1 GTSNPN, CDR2 SVGIG (reference sequence). The CDR3 runs to 11 residues. Trimming removed 1 base from V and 7 bases from J, with 7 bases in between. Here the CDR3 reads CAWSDEGEAFF. CDR3 DNA: TGTGCCTGGAGTGACGAGGGTGAAGCTTTCTTT.

This clone was picked up a small number of times. The chain carries TRBV27 and TRBJ2-3; the D is unclear. V was pared by 5 bases and J by 0 bases, with 3 bases between. The CDR3 has 12 amino acids. Germline V gene lookup returns CDR1 MNHEY and CDR2 SMNVEV (reference sequence). The DNA of the CDR3 is TGTGCCAGCAGTCATAGCACAGATACGCAGTATTTT. This sequence encodes CASSHSTDTQYF.

The genes are TRBV30 and TRBJ1-1, with 7 bases aligning to TRBD1. The CDR3 has 12 amino acids. V dropped 2 bases and J dropped 8; count of bases not matched to a gene: 5. Germline assignment: CDR1 GTSNPN and CDR2 SVGIG (reference sequence). The CDR3 region has the DNA TGTGCCTGGAGTAGGGACAGTGTCGAAGCTTTCTTT. Its protein is CAWSRDSVEAFF.

The rearrangement joins TRBV6-5 to TRBJ2-7; TRBD1 matches 7 bases. Germline CDR1 reads MNHEY; CDR2 reads SVGAGI. The J segment lost 7 bases and the V segment lost 6 bases, leaving 12 bases of the junction unmatched. The CDR3 spans 14 residues. CDR3 in DNA: TGTGCCAGCAGGGTGGCCGACAGGGTCGGGGAGCAGTACTTC. Protein: CASRVADRVGEQYF.

The chain is built from TRBV29-1 and TRBJ2-7, with 8 bases that match TRBD2. CDR1 and CDR2 (germline): SQVTM, ANQGSEA. CDR3 length: 16 residues. Trimming took 7 bases from V and 2 from J; bases not matched to a gene: 16. CDR3 in DNA: TGCAGCGCCCATTCCAGCGGGGGACCCAATACCTACGAGCAGTACTTC. Translated: CSAHSSGGPNTYEQYF.

The chain recombines TRBV6-5 with TRBJ1-5; D may be TRBD1 (5 bases). Germline CDR1 and CDR2: MNHEY and SVGAGI. The V end was cut by 6 bases, the J end by 0 bases, with 12 bases between. The CDR3 sequence is 15 residues long. This CDR3 is CASRPTVYSNQPQHF. CDR3 coding DNA: TGTGCCAGCAGGCCGACAGTATATAGCAATCAGCCCCAGCATTTT.

This clone appeared many times. The V call is TRBV7-2, the J call TRBJ2-6, with D possibly being TRBD1 (6 bases). Looked up from germline, CDR1 is SGHTA and CDR2 is FQGNSA. The CDR3 sequence is 17 residues long. Trimming pared 0 bases from V and 4 bases from J, leaving 13 bases between. CDR3 in amino acids: CASSLANRVLGANVLTF. The DNA for the CDR3 is TGTGCCAGCAGCTTAGCGAACAGGGTTTTAGGGGCCAACGTCCTGACTTTC. Drawing the rest from reference TRBV7-2 and TRBJ2-6, the complete variable domain is GAGVSQSPSNKVTEKGKDVELRCDPISGHTALYWYRQSLGQGLEFLIYFQGNSAPDKSGLPSDRFSAERTGGSVSTLTIQRTQQEDSAVYLCASSLANRVLGANVLTFGAGSRLTVL.

V gene TRBV27 combines with J gene TRBJ2-6; TRBD1 aligns across 8 bases. This CDR3 has 17 residues. V trimming: 5 bases; J trimming: 0 bases; junction bases outside the gene matches: 6. Per germline, CDR1 MNHEY and CDR2 SMNVEV (reference sequence). CDR3 protein: CASSPRGLHSGANVLTF. CDR3 sequence (DNA): TGTGCCAGCAGTCCCAGGGGGCTCCACTCTGGGGCCAACGTCCTGACTTTC.

CDR3 nucleotides: TGCAGCGTCCCTGAAGGGACAGACACTGAAGCTTTCTTT. This gives the protein CSVPEGTDTEAFF. V and J are TRBV29-1 and TRBJ1-1; 7 nucleotides match TRBD1. From germline, CDR1 is SQVTM and CDR2 ANQGSEA. The CDR3 consists of 13 residues. After removal of 6 bases from V and 3 bases from J, the junction contained 7 bases not matched to a gene.

This clone was recorded once. The genes are TRBV5-1 and TRBJ1-5, with D possibly TRBD1 on 6 matching bases. V was pared by 0 bases and J by 2 bases, with 9 bases between. Germline values: CDR1 SGHRS, CDR2 YFSETQ. CDR3 length: 15 amino acids. For the CDR3, the DNA is TGCGCCAGCAGCTTGGCAGGGGTGGGCAATCAGCCCCAGCATTTT. Translated, it gives CASSLAGVGNQPQHF.

This clone was observed once. The chain joins TRBV29-1 to TRBJ2-3; D possibly corresponds to TRBD2 (5 bases). This CDR3 region has 13 residues. Trimming removed 1 base at V and 1 base at J, with 6 bases between. Germline lookup yields CDR1 SQVTM and CDR2 ANQGSEA. The CDR3 here is CSVEVGGTDTQYF. DNA for the CDR3: TGCAGCGTTGAAGTGGGAGGCACAGATACGCAGTATTTT.